The 8 T cell receptor beta chains below come from one sample, sequenced in a study of blood T cell repertoires in COVID-19. The method was immunoSEQ multiplex PCR; TCRdb's version includes in-frame clones alone and lacks a portion of them. In the table there are just over 95,000 clones, about nine tenths of which are singletons. Sequencing was done on a sample of peripheral blood. These receptors all come from a man in his 60s with acute or convalescent COVID-19.

The gene calls are TRBV28 and TRBJ2-5; 9 nucleotides align to TRBD2. The CDR3 is 15 amino acids. Germline V gene lookup returns CDR1 MDHEN and CDR2 SYDVKM. Losses at the gene ends were 4 bases for V and 2 bases for J; bases not matched to a gene: 5. CDR3 nucleotide sequence: TGTGCCAGCAGTTACAGCGGGGGGACACAAGAGACCCAGTACTTC. Its protein product is CASSYSGGTQETQYF.

The chain employs TRBV25-1 and TRBJ1-2, with TRBD1 identical over 7 bases. This CDR3 has 12 residues. The trim removed 6 bases at V and 4 bases at J, leaving 2 bases unmatched. The germline gives CDR1 MGHDK, CDR2 SYGVNS. CDR3: CASRDRFYGYTF. The CDR3 region has the DNA TGTGCCAGCAGGGACAGGTTCTATGGCTACACCTTC.

This chain connects TRBV18 to TRBJ2-2, with 9 bases fitting TRBD2. V lost 6 bases and J lost 1; bases outside the gene matches: 6. Looked up from germline, CDR1 is KGHSH and CDR2 is LQKENI. The length of the CDR3 is 16 residues. In DNA, the CDR3 is TGTGCCAGCTCGGGTAGCGGGGGACTGAACACCGGGGAGCTGTTTTTT. Protein: CASSGSGGLNTGELFF.

This chain joins TRBV7-2 and TRBJ2-3; 9 bases are a match to TRBD1. This CDR3 contains 15 residues. J lost 5 bases, V lost 6 bases, and 9 bases had no gene match. CDR1 is SGHTA, CDR2 FQGNSA, per germline. CDR3 bases: TGTGCCAGCAGGCGGACAGGGGTAGGGCGAGATACGCAGTATTTT. Its protein is CASRRTGVGRDTQYF.

The chain joins TRBV12-5 to TRBJ1-2; D uncertain. This CDR3 spans 12 amino acids. Germline V gives CDR1 LGHNT, CDR2 FRNRAP. V was trimmed by 4 bases and J by 0 bases, leaving 3 bases between them. CDR3 amino acids: CASGSTNYGYTF. The CDR3 coding sequence is TGTGCTAGTGGTTCCACTAACTATGGCTACACCTTC.

In nucleotides, the CDR3 is TGTGCCAGCAGCCCCGGTGGGGGGGACACCTATGAAAAACTGTTTTTT. Its translation: CASSPGGGDTYEKLFF. V gene TRBV5-8 combines with J gene TRBJ1-4, with D possibly TRBD1 on 6 matching bases. Germline CDR1 reads SGHTS; CDR2 reads YDEGEE. The germline V and J ends were trimmed by 4 bases and 6 bases, with 19 bases remaining between them. The CDR3 has 16 amino acids.

The V and J genes are TRBV25-1 and TRBJ1-2, with TRBD1 matching 12 bases. This CDR3 is built from 14 residues. V was clipped by 8 bases and J by 7 bases; unmatched bases: 8. The germline V gene has CDR1 MGHDK and CDR2 SYGVNS. CDR3 in DNA: TGTGCCAGCGCCCTCGGGACAGGGGGCCCTGGCTACACCTTC. Translation: CASALGTGGPGYTF.

The chain recombines TRBV11-2 with TRBJ1-4, with no clear D. Germline CDR1 SGHAT, CDR2 FQNNGV. There are 15 residues in the CDR3. Trimming took 4 bases from V and 6 from J, leaving 15 bases between them. CDR3 sequence reads: CASSSTNRPHEKLFF. For the CDR3, the DNA is TGTGCCAGCAGCTCCACTAACCGGCCCCATGAAAAACTGTTTTTT.